The 10 T cell receptor beta chains in this list originate from one sample, sequenced in a study of shared clonotypes between healthy human individuals. Profiled with immunoSEQ multiplex PCR; TCRdb holds only in-frame clones, not every one. The table lists roughly 2 million clones, 95% of them singletons. The sequenced material came from naive CD4+ T cells sorted from blood. Subset specified: CD45RA+ positively selected. All receptors derive from a man aged 18 to 30 in good health.

This rearrangement joins TRBV30 to TRBJ2-7; D gene uncertain. Germline V gene data show CDR1 as GTSNPN and CDR2 as SVGIG (reference sequence). The V and J ends lost 7 bases and 6 bases respectively, with 13 bases between them. The CDR3 loop spans 11 amino acids. The CDR3 is CAFTTLSEQYF. In DNA, the CDR3 is TGTGCCTTTACAACCCTCTCCGAGCAGTACTTC.

The J gene is TRBJ1-1, the V gene TRBV5-1, with D perhaps TRBD1 (5 bases). Per germline, CDR1 SGHRS and CDR2 YFSETQ. V was clipped by 4 bases and J by 5 bases, with 15 bases between them. The CDR3 is 14 amino acids. CDR3 protein: CASSPGQQGTEAFF. DNA of the CDR3: TGCGCCAGCAGCCCCGGACAACAAGGGACTGAAGCTTTCTTT.

In this sample, this clone turned up a few times. This sequence joins TRBV30 and TRBJ2-7; 10 bases match TRBD2. CDR1 and CDR2 from the germline V gene are GTSNPN and SVGIG (reference sequence). The CDR3 spans 14 residues. V was pared by 3 bases and J by 4 bases, with 6 bases of the junction left unmatched. The CDR3 DNA reads as TGTGCCTGGAGAGGCCCTAGCGGGAGTTACGAGCAGTACTTC. Its protein product is CAWRGPSGSYEQYF.

This rearrangement joins TRBV6-1 to TRBJ1-6; unclear D gene. The CDR3 length is 15 residues. Germline V gene lookup returns CDR1 MNHNS and CDR2 SASEGT. V lost 7 bases to trimming and J lost 1 base, with 11 bases between them. CDR3 region: CASTGEASYNSPLHF. As DNA, the CDR3 is TGTGCCAGCACTGGTGAGGCTTCCTATAATTCACCCCTCCACTTT.

This sequence joins TRBV7-8 and TRBJ2-7, with D possibly being TRBD2 (5 bases). Trimming took off 1 base at V and 6 bases at J, with 10 bases between the two ends. Germline V lookup: CDR1 SGHVS, CDR2 FQNEAQ. The CDR3 extends over 13 amino acids. The CDR3 spells CASSLVKEGEQYF. The CDR3 nucleotides are TGTGCCAGCAGCTTAGTTAAAGAGGGCGAGCAGTACTTC.

This clone was detected once. The gene calls are TRBV5-6 and TRBJ2-4; D ambiguous. Trimming took 0 bases from V and 1 from J, leaving 11 bases between them. Germline CDR1 is SGHDT and CDR2 is YYEEEE. The CDR3 length is 16 residues. The CDR3 sequence is CASSLAEALAKNIQYF. Here the CDR3 DNA reads TGTGCCAGCAGCTTGGCAGAAGCCCTTGCCAAAAACATTCAGTACTTC.

Points on this clone: This sample also contains other DNA sequences that code for the same CDR3. The chain links TRBV5-4 to TRBJ2-5; no reliable D call. This CDR3 spans 12 amino acids. Trimming left V 1 base short and J 2 bases short, with 3 bases between. Germline CDR1 is SGHNT and CDR2 is YYREEE (reference sequence). The CDR3 protein is CASSLPQETQYF. CDR3 DNA: TGTGCCAGCAGCTTGCCGCAAGAGACCCAGTACTTC.

Details on this clone: Other nucleotide sequences in the sample specify the same CDR3. The chain joins TRBV4-3 to TRBJ2-7; 8 nucleotides match TRBD2. Looked up from germline, CDR1 is LGHNA and CDR2 is YSLEER. V gave up 4 bases and J gave up 2 bases; unmatched junction bases: 1. The CDR3 has 13 residues. As DNA, the CDR3 is TGCGCCAGCAGCCGGGGACTAGCCTACGAGCAGTACTTC. Its protein is CASSRGLAYEQYF.

This sequence joins TRBV6-5 and TRBJ2-7, with 7 bases that match TRBD1. The CDR3 covers 12 residues. CDR1 and CDR2 from the germline V gene are MNHEY and SVGAGI. Trimming cost V 4 bases and J 8 bases; bases outside gene matches: 5. The CDR3 coding sequence is TGTGCCAGCAGTTTGGACAGGCAGAAGCAGTACTTC. It yields the protein CASSLDRQKQYF.

The chain recombines TRBV6-5 with TRBJ2-7; tentatively, D is TRBD1 or TRBD2 (5 bases each). Germline V gives CDR1 MNHEY, CDR2 SVGAGI. The ends were cut back, 5 bases at V and 4 bases at J, with 15 bases in the middle. There are 14 residues in the CDR3. The CDR3 here is CASSRRDAGYEQYF. In DNA, the CDR3 is TGTGCCAGCAGTCGCCGGGACGCCGGGTACGAGCAGTACTTC.